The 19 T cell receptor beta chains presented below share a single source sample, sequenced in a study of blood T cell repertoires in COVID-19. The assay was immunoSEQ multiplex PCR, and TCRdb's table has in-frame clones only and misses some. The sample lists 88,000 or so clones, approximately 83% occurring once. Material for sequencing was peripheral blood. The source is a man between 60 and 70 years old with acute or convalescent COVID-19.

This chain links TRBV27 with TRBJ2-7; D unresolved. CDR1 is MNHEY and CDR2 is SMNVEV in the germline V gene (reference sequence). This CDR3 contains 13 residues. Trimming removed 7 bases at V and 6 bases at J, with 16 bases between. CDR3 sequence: CASTSTVYGEQYF. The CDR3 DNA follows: TGTGCCAGCACCTCAACAGTGTATGGCGAGCAGTACTTC.

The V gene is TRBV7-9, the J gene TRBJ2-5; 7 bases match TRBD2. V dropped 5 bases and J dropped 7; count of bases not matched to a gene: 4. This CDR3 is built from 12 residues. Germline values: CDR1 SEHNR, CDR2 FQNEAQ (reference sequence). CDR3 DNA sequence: TGTGCCAGCAGCCCGGGGGAGGGGACCCAGTACTTC. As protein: CASSPGEGTQYF. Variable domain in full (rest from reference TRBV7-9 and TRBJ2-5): DTGVSQNPRHKITKRGQNVTFRCDPISEHNRLYWYRQTLGQGPEFLTYFQNEAQLEKSRLLSDRFSAERPKGSFSTLEIQRTEQGDSAMYLCASSPGEGTQYFGPGTRLLVL.

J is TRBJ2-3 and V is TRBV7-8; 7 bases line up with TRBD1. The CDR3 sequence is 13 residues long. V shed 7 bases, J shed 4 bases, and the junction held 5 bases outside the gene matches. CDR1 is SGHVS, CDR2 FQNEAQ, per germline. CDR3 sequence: CASNRDRADTQYF. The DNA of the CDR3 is TGTGCCAGCAATCGTGACAGGGCAGATACGCAGTATTTT.

The CDR3 DNA is TGTGCCAGCAGCTCCCGGGACAGAGGAACCGGGGAGCTGTTTTTT. Residues: CASSSRDRGTGELFF. The V and J genes are TRBV7-9 and TRBJ2-2; TRBD1 aligns across 7 bases. CDR1 and CDR2 (germline): SEHNR, FQNEAQ (reference sequence). V lost 4 bases, J lost 5 bases, and 7 bases stayed unmatched. The CDR3 totals 15 residues.

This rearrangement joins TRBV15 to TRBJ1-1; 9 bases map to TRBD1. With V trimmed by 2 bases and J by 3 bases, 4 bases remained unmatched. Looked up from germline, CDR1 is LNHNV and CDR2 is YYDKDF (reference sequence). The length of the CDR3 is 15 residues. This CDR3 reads CATSRFRQGDTEAFF. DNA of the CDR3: TGTGCCACCAGCAGATTCCGACAGGGGGACACTGAAGCTTTCTTT. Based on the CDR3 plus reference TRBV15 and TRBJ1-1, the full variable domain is DAMVIQNPRYQVTQFGKPVTLSCSQTLNHNVMYWYQQKSSQAPKLLFHYYDKDFNNEADTPDNFQSRRPNTSFCFLDIRSPGLGDTAMYLCATSRFRQGDTEAFFGQGTRLTVV.

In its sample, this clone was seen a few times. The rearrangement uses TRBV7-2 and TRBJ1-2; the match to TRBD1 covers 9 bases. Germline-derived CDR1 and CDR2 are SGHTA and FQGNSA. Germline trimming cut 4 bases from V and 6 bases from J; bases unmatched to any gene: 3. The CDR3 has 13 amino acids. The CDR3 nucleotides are TGTGCCAGCAGCTGGGGACAGGGAGATGGCTACACCTTC. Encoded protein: CASSWGQGDGYTF.

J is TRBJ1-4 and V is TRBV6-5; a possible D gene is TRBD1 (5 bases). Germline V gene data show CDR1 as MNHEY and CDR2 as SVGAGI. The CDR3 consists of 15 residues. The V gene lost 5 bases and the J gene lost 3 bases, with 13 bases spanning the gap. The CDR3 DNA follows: TGTGCCAGCAGTCCCCGGGGAGGGGCTAATGAAAAACTGTTTTTT. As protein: CASSPRGGANEKLFF.

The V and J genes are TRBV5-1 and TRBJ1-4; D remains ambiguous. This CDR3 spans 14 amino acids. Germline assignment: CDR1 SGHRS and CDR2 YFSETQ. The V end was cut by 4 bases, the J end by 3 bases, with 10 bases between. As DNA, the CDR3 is TGCGCCAGCAGCGAGGACTCTTCTAATGAAAAACTGTTTTTT. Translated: CASSEDSSNEKLFF.

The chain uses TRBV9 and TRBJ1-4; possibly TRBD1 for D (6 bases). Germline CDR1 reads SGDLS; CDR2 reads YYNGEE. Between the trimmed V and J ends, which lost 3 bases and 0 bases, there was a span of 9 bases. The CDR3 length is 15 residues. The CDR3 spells CASSARDTTNEKLFF. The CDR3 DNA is TGTGCCAGCAGCGCCCGGGACACAACTAATGAAAAACTGTTTTTT.

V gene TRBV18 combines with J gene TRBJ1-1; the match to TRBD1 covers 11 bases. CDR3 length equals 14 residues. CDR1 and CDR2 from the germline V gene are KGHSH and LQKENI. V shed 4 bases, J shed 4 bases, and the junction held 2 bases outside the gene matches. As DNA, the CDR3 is TGTGCCAGCTCACAAGGGACAGGGGGCACTGAAGCTTTCTTT. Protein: CASSQGTGGTEAFF.

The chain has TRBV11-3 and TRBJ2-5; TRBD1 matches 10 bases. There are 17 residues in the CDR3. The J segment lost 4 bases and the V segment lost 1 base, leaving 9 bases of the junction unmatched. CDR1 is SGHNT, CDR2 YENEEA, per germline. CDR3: CASSLGPRTGGLETQYF. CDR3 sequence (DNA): TGTGCCAGCAGCTTAGGCCCCCGGACAGGGGGATTAGAGACCCAGTACTTC. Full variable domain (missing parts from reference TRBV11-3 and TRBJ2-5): EAGVVQSPRYKIIEKKQPVAFWCNPISGHNTLYWYLQNLGQGPELLIRYENEEAVDDSQLPKDRFSAERLKGVDSTLKIQPAELGDSAVYLCASSLGPRTGGLETQYFGPGTRLLVL.

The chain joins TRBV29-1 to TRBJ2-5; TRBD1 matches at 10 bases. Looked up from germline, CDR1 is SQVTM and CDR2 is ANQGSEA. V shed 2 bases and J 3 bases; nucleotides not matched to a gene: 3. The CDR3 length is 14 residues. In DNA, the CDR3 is TGCAGCGTTGAACCCGGGACAGGGGAAGAGACCCAGTACTTC. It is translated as CSVEPGTGEETQYF.

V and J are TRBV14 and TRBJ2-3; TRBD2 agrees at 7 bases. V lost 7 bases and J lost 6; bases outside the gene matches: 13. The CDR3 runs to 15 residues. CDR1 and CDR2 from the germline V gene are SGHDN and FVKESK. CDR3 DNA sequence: TGTGCCAGCAAAGGGACTAACCAAATTGGGGATACGCAGTATTTT. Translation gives CASKGTNQIGDTQYF.

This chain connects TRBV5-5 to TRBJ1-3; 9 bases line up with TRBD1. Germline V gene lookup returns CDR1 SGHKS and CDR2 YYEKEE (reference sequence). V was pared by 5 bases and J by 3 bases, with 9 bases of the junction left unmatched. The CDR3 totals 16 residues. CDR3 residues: CASSLEQGAFGNTIYF. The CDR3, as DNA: TGTGCCAGCAGTCTTGAACAGGGGGCATTTGGAAACACCATATATTTT.

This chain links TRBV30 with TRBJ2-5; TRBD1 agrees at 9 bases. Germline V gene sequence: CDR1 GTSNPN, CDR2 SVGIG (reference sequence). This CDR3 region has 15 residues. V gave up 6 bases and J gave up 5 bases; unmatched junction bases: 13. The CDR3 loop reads CACGPGQGNYETQYF. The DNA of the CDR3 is TGTGCCTGCGGACCCGGACAGGGGAATTACGAGACCCAGTACTTC.

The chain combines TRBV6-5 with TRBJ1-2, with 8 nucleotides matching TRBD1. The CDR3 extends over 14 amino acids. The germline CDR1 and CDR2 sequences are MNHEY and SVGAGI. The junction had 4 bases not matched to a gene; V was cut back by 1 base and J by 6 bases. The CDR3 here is CASSYYDRGHGYTF. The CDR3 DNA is TGTGCCAGCAGTTACTACGACAGGGGACATGGCTACACCTTC.

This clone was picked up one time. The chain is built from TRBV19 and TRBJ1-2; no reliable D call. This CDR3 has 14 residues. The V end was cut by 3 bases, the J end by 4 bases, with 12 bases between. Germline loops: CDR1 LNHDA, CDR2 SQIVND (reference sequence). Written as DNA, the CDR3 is TGTGCCAGTAGTATCGCAGGAACAGTCTATGGCTACACCTTC. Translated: CASSIAGTVYGYTF. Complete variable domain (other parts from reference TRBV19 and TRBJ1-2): DGGITQSPKYLFRKEGQNVTLSCEQNLNHDAMYWYRQDPGQGLRLIYYSQIVNDFQKGDIAEGYSVSREKKESFPLTVTSAQKNPTAFYLCASSIAGTVYGYTFGSGTRLTVV.

The CDR3: CASSQDPGQGGEQYF. DNA of the CDR3: TGCGCCAGCAGCCAAGATCCGGGACAGGGGGGCGAGCAGTACTTC. The chain links TRBV4-3 to TRBJ2-7; 11 bases map to TRBD1. This CDR3 comprises 15 residues. Germline V gene data show CDR1 as LGHNA and CDR2 as YSLEER. Trimming took 0 bases from V and 6 from J; bases not matched to a gene: 4.

Here the CDR3 reads CASSPNGGGSTEAFF. CDR3 nucleotides: TGTGCCAGCAGCCCAAACGGCGGGGGGTCCACTGAAGCTTTCTTT. V gene TRBV7-3 combines with J gene TRBJ1-1, with D possibly matching TRBD1 (5 bases). CDR1 is SGHTA and CDR2 is FQGTGA in the germline V gene. The CDR3 has 15 amino acids. Trimming left V 5 bases short and J 4 bases short, with 17 bases between.